This T cell receptor beta chain was identified in a study of T cells after yellow fever vaccination. This clonotype was picked up many times. V was cut by 6 bases and J by 0 bases, with 12 bases left in between. CDR1 is SQVTM, CDR2 ANQGSEA, per germline. The CDR3 loop spans 14 amino acids. TCRdb reanalysed the 5' RACE reads using MiXCR and keeps one entry per CDR3 protein. The data hold 340,000 or so distinct CDR3 sequences, with under 15% observed a single time. This clonotype was obtained from a man aged 18 to 30 who received the YFV17D yellow fever vaccine. This chain uses TRBV29-1 with TRBJ2-1; D remains ambiguous. The sequencing used CD4+ T cells sorted from PBMCs, collected 15 days after the yellow fever booster vaccination. The DNA for the CDR3 is TGCAGCGTCAGGACGACCGGCTCCTACAATGAGCAGTTCTTC. Amino acid sequence: CSVRTTGSYNEQFF.